This T cell receptor (beta chain) was recovered during a study of cytomegalovirus exposure and HLA in healthy donors (dated by TCRdb to about 2017). A note on the overall study: An earlier analysis of several hundred of the donors reported roughly 270 Gb of sequence data and more than 90 million unique TCR beta sequences from some 180 million T cells. An early release that covered more than 550 HLA-typed donors contained about 300 gigabases of sequencing data and about 93 million unique TCR sequences. The genetic ancestry cluster associated with self-reported Caucasian donors included 70% to 85% of the roughly 390 genotyped donors. The aim of the study was to test whether cataloging public T cell receptors could identify signatures of past pathogen exposure. Using immunosequencing, the study profiled T cell repertoires from around 670 subjects and related those repertoires to cytomegalovirus serostatus. Along with the roughly 610-subject first cohort, a separate validation cohort of more than 90 different subjects was used. The study combined high-throughput TCR immunosequencing, statistical association of individual TCRs with disease status, and machine learning to predict cytomegalovirus infection status. A later analysis re-examined previously published TCR beta repertoires from around 670 donors and added high-resolution HLA genotyping to investigate patterns of TCR occurrence. The later analysis used no new phenotypic data to find candidate immune exposures, relying instead on TCR beta sequences and their occurrence across donors. In an earlier analysis of about 590 of the donors, high-throughput TCR beta sequencing was used to judge whether each TCR beta V gene segment behaved as functional or pseudogenic. Donor age, sex, ethnicity and CMV serostatus were collected together with the repertoire data. In a later genetic analysis, genome-wide SNP genotypes for about three fifths of the roughly 670 donors were used, and that subset was treated as a discovery cohort. Every repertoire in the discovery cohort had been generated on one and the same sequencing platform. HLA typing included class I and class II loci at four-digit resolution. The number of typed donors differed by locus: roughly 620-630 for A, B, C, DRB1 and DQB1; roughly 510 for DQA1; roughly 600 for DPA1; and roughly 450 for DPB1. Roughly 5 DR-DQ haplotypes were handled as single units for association and clustering because linkage in the cohort was strong. Across some 400 genotyped donors of the cohort, an average of approximately 220,000 unique TCR beta nucleotide sequences per donor were sequenced, and roughly 20% of those sequences were non-productive.

A note on this clone: What antigen it recognizes has not been identified. No per-base quality is available; no much larger clone lies one base away.

Sequences MDHEN (CDR1) and SYDVKM (CDR2) are obtained from the germline V gene. Spanning cysteine to phenylalanine, the CDR3 consists of 14 amino acids. The only DNA kept is the CDR3, 42 bases in frame from the first base. The junction carries 16 bases between V and J, which are trimmed by 5 bases and 6 bases respectively. Broad study findings and their caveats: The earlier analysis of about 600 of the donors excluded seventeen rarely observed V segments, including chromosome 9 orphons, because counts were too low. This cohort had only TCR beta chains sequenced, and the lack of alpha or paired-chain data limited which features could be detected. An association between a missense DCLRE1C variant and V-gene and J-gene trimming of TCR beta chains was found in a later genetic analysis and replicated in an independent cohort. Most TCR sequences were seen in very few donors, while some public TCRs were found in many individuals. Roughly uniform sequencing depth across donors was assumed in presence/absence analyses, although this assumption may not hold. Compared with equally common non-associated chains, HLA-associated TCR beta chains in a later analysis were more clonally expanded and had lower generation probabilities. The classifier was reported to diagnose cytomegalovirus status with high specificity and sensitivity in both the original and validation cohorts. In a later analysis, most CMV-associated TCR beta chains were found to appear HLA-restricted, with HLA associations seemingly driven largely by CMV exposure. An earlier analysis of around 500 of the donors showed that most TCR beta V segments appeared in productive rearrangements either about 87% or about 30% of the time, which broadly matched IMGT annotations. Assigning TCR associations to individual alleles was difficult when HLA alleles, especially DR and DQ, strongly co-occurred. A further reported finding was that TCR beta sequences accurately predicted the HLA-A and HLA-B alleles for most subjects in the first cohort. In vitro tests confirmed that three of the cytomegalovirus-associated TCR beta chains recognize cytomegalovirus antigens. Linkage disequilibrium might explain the correlated functional status among segregating V segments, but an unknown experimental factor could not be excluded. A cluster of highly shared sequence variants was judged likely to be a technical artifact of the sequencing pipeline. In a later analysis, more than 15,000 TCR beta sequences were associated with specific HLA alleles at a false discovery rate of 0.05. Several of the top co-occurrence clusters appeared to be linked to parvovirus B19, influenza, CMV and Epstein-Barr virus, according to a later analysis. The authors suggested that the approach could potentially be generalized to other disease states and immunological phenotypes. In a later genetic analysis, fewer N-insertions in productive TCRs were reported among donors in an Asian-associated ancestry cluster than the approximately 710-donor mean. CMV serostatus was the only immune exposure information available for the cohort. The 87-base-pair reads could not distinguish some IMGT-functional V segments, including TRBV6-2 and TRBV6-3, so those segments were excluded. HLA typing was unavailable for some donors at each locus, so association tests used only the typed subset. In the study, some 160 TCR beta chains were listed as associated with cytomegalovirus. In a later analysis, TCR association rates were found to vary across HLA loci, with the most associated TCRs seen for DRB1 alleles and the fewest for HLA-C alleles.

The cohort consisted of some 670 healthy bone marrow donors. All cohort members were sampled while nominally healthy, although unrecorded immune exposures were likely present. The donor tested CMV seropositive, placing the donor among the 289 seropositive members of the cohort. A peripheral blood sample was collected from each donor, and TCR beta sequencing was performed on peripheral blood mononuclear cells. Genomic DNA extraction from the blood cell samples was performed with the Qiagen DNeasy Blood Extraction Kit. The library was generated by the immunoSEQ multiplex PCR assay. The multiplex PCR relied on a mix of 60 forward primers for TCR Vbeta segments and 13 reverse primers for TCR Jbeta segments. The CDR3 region of rearranged TCR beta genes was amplified from genomic DNA by a multiplex PCR assay. On the Illumina HiSeq System, the amplified TCR beta libraries were sequenced as 87-base-pair reads. As for the authors' bioinformatics: In a later analysis, some 80 million unique TCR beta chains were counted across the 650 to 700 repertoires, and roughly 9.9 million of these chains were shared by at least two donors. Raw reads were error-corrected and collapsed into unique sequences by a nearest-neighbor algorithm in which closely related sequences were merged to remove PCR and sequencing errors. CDR3 sequences were aligned to IMGT reference sequences to assign V, D and J gene segments. For a sequence to be retained, at least a six-nucleotide match to both a V gene segment and a J gene segment was required. A rearrangement counted as productive if the CDR3 had no stop codons and remained in frame with V and J, and every other rearrangement counted as non-productive. CDR3 was defined according to IMGT convention as the region running from the second conserved V-encoded cysteine to the conserved J-encoded phenylalanine. In an earlier analysis of 550 to 650 of the donors, sequences lacking an unambiguous match to a single V gene segment were excluded. In an earlier analysis of a few hundred of the donors, V segments were called functional above 56.7% productive rearrangements and were called segregating when the between-donor standard deviation exceeded 5%. To diagnose cytomegalovirus status from the catalog of TCR beta chain sequences, a statistical classification framework was built. In a later analysis, V and J genes were assigned by comparing TCR nucleotide sequences against IMGT/GENE-DB human TR gene sequences. Using the TCRdist pipeline, a later analysis assigned CDR3 sequences along with most-parsimonious VDJ recombination scenarios. In a later analysis, each TCR beta chain was defined by its CDR3 amino acid sequence together with its V-gene family, and reads lacking a unique V-gene family were excluded. In a later analysis, 500 to 650 highly shared, low-generation-probability nucleotide sequences were removed to address suspected cross-contamination and a sequencing artifact. In a later analysis, a clonal expansion index was calculated for each public chain from normalized within-repertoire ranks of inferred template counts. A later analysis computed generation probabilities with a VDJ recombination model fitted to out-of-frame rearrangements, and checked the results against IGoR. A later analysis scored TCR-TCR, TCR-HLA and TCR-CMV co-occurrence with hypergeometric tests, applying a repertoire-size bias correction to TCR pairs. False discovery rates were estimated in a later analysis by permuting HLA or CMV assignments 20 times. In a later analysis, co-occurring TCRs were grouped using DBSCAN, and TCRdist sequence similarity was added for clustering within HLA-allele-positive subsets. For co-occurrence clustering, repertoires with fewer than 30,000 or more than 120,000 public chains were excluded, along with roughly 5 repertoires with anomalous nucleotide sharing. In TCRdb, the immuneACCESS table is reduced to in-frame sequences with V and J assigned. These tables do not hold every clone; where another copy was compared, an unresolved V gene accounts for under half, and the others remain unexplained. D and trimming come from the DNA, and the V and J calls and clone size come from that table. Recorded for this sample are 160,000 or so clones; roughly four fifths of them occurred a single time. Roughly 4.3% of the sample rests with the top ten.

This chain joins TRBV28 to TRBJ1-1; the D gene cannot be named for sure. The sequencing input was PBMCs. This TCR came from a man in his fifties in good health and CMV-seropositive. At the DNA level, the sequence is TGTGCCAGCAGTCCGGCTGCGGGCAACCCTGAAGCTTTCTTT. Translated, it gives CASSPAAGNPEAFF. The full variable domain, completed from the reference TRBV28 and TRBJ1-1 proteins outside the CDR3, reads DVKVTQSSRYLVKRTGEKVFLECVQDMDHENMFWYRQDPGLGLRLIYFSYDVKMKEKGDIPEGYSVSREKKERFSLILESASTNQTSMYLCASSPAAGNPEAFFGQGTRLTVV.